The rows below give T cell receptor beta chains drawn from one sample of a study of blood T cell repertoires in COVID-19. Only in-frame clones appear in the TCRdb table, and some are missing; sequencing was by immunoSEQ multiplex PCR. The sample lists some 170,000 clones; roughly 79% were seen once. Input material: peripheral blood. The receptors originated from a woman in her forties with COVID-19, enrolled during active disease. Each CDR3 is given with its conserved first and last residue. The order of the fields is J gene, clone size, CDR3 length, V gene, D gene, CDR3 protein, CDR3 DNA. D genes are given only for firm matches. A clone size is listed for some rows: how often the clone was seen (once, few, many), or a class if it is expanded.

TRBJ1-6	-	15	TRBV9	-	CASSVEGGPNSPLHF	TGTGCCAGCAGCGTAGAGGGGGGGCCTAATTCACCCCTCCACTTT
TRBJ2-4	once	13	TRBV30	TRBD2	CASGREGKNIQYF	TGTGCCAGCGGGAGAGAGGGCAAAAACATTCAGTACTTC
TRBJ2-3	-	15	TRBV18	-	CASSPNGADTDTQYF	TGTGCCAGCTCACCCAATGGGGCTGACACAGATACGCAGTATTTT
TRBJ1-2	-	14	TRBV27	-	CASSLSQGRAGYTF	TGTGCCAGCAGTTTATCCCAGGGAAGGGCTGGCTACACCTTC
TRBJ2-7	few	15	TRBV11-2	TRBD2	CASSLGLAGTYEQYF	TGTGCCAGCAGCTTGGGTCTAGCGGGAACCTACGAGCAGTACTTC
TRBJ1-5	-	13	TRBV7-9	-	CASSSTGTWPQHF	TGTGCCAGCAGCTCTACAGGGACCTGGCCCCAGCATTTT
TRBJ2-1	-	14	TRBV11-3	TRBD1	CASSVGTAYNEQFF	TGTGCCAGCAGCGTCGGGACAGCCTACAATGAGCAGTTCTTC
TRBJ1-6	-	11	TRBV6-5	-	CASSSLKPLHF	TGTGCCAGCTCATCACTCAAACCCCTCCACTTT
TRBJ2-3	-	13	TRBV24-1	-	CATSDLLGDTQYF	TGTGCCACCAGTGATTTGCTCGGGGATACGCAGTATTTT
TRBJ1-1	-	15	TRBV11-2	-	CASSLGSGVNTEAFF	TGTGCCAGCAGCTTAGGTTCGGGGGTGAACACTGAAGCTTTCTTT
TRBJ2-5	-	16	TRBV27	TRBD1	CASSPSMGDRQETQYF	TGTGCCAGCAGTCCGTCGATGGGGGACAGACAAGAGACCCAGTACTTC
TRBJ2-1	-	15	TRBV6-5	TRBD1	CASSIQGQFYNEQFF	TGTGCCAGCAGTATACAGGGACAGTTTTACAATGAGCAGTTCTTC
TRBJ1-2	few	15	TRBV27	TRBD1	CASSPRAGGSYGYTF	TGTGCCAGCAGTCCCAGAGCAGGGGGCTCCTATGGCTACACCTTC
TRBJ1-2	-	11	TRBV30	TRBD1	CAEGQRVGYTF	TGTGCCGAGGGACAGCGGGTAGGCTACACCTTC
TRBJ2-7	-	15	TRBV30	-	CAWSRGGGGSYEQYF	TGTGCCTGGAGTCGAGGAGGCGGAGGGAGTTACGAGCAGTACTTC
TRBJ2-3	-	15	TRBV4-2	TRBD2	CASSHLAGGQDTQYF	TGTGCCAGCAGCCATCTAGCGGGAGGGCAGGATACGCAGTATTTT
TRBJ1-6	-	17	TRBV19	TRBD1	CASSETGGAGYNSPLHF	TGTGCCAGTAGTGAAACAGGGGGAGCGGGCTATAATTCACCCCTCCACTTT
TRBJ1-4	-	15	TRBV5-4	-	CASSLGGPSNEKLFF	TGTGCCAGCAGCTTAGGAGGGCCGAGTAATGAAAAACTGTTTTTT
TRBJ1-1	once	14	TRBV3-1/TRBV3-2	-	CASSRLTGRTEAFF	TGTGCCAGCAGCCGGTTGACAGGACGCACTGAAGCTTTCTTT
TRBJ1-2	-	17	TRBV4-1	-	CASSQNTGTKGDYGYTF	TGCGCCAGCAGCCAGAACACAGGGACCAAGGGTGACTATGGCTACACCTTC
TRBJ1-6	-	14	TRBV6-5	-	CATFPRGTDSPLHF	TGTGCCACCTTCCCACGGGGGACGGATTCACCCCTCCACTTT
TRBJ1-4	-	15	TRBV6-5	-	CASRPNTGPNEKLFF	TGTGCCAGCAGACCAAATACAGGGCCCAATGAAAAACTGTTTTTT
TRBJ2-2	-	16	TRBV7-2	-	CASSPQARGYTGELFF	TGTGCCAGCAGCCCCCAAGCAAGGGGCTACACCGGGGAGCTGTTTTTT
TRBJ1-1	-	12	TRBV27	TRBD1	CASSHDRAKAFF	TGTGCCAGCAGTCATGACAGGGCGAAAGCTTTCTTT
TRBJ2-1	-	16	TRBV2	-	CASNPSGGSHYNEQFF	TGTGCCAGCAACCCCTCTGGAGGGAGCCATTACAATGAGCAGTTCTTC
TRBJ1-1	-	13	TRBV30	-	CAWSAGVWAEAFF	TGTGCCTGGAGTGCGGGGGTTTGGGCTGAAGCTTTCTTT
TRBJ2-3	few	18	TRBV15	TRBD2	CATSRVLPGGPGTDTQYF	TGTGCCACCAGCAGAGTATTACCGGGGGGGCCTGGCACAGATACGCAGTATTTT
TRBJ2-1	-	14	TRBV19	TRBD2	CASSMVAGVDEQFF	TGTGCCAGTAGTATGGTAGCGGGAGTTGATGAGCAGTTCTTC
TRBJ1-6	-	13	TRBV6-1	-	CASSEEAHSPLHF	TGTGCCAGCAGTGAAGAAGCCCATTCACCCCTCCACTTT
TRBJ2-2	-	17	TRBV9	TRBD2	CASSVGLAGRTTGELFF	TGTGCCAGCAGCGTAGGGCTAGCGGGACGGACCACCGGGGAGCTGTTTTTT
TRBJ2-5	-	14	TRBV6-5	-	CASNYDRSQGTQYF	TGTGCCAGCAACTACGACAGATCGCAAGGGACCCAGTACTTC
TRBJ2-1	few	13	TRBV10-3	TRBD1	CATQGASYNEQFF	TGTGCCACCCAGGGGGCATCCTACAATGAGCAGTTCTTC